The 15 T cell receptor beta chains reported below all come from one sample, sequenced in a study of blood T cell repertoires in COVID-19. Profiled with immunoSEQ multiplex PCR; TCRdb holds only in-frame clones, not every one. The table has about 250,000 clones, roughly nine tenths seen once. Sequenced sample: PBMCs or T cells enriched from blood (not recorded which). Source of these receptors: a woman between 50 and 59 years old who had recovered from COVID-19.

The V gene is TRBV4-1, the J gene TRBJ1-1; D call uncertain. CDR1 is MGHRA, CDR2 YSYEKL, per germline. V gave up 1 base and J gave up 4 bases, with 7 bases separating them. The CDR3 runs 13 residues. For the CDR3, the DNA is TGCGCCAGCAGCCAAGCCGCAGTCACTGAAGCTTTCTTT. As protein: CASSQAAVTEAFF.

CDR3: CASSQDQYTQYF. The CDR3 nucleotides are TGCGCCAGCAGCCAAGATCAGTATACGCAGTATTTT. This chain joins TRBV4-3 and TRBJ2-3, with D unclear. V was shortened by 0 bases and J by 7 bases, with 5 bases between the two germline ends. The CDR3 has 12 residues. Germline lookup yields CDR1 LGHNA and CDR2 YSLEER.

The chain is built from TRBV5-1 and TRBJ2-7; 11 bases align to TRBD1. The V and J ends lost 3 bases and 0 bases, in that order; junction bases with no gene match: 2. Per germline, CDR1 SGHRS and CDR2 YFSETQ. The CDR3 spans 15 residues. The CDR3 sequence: CASSWTGGASYEQYF. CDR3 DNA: TGCGCCAGCAGCTGGACAGGGGGCGCCTCCTACGAGCAGTACTTC.

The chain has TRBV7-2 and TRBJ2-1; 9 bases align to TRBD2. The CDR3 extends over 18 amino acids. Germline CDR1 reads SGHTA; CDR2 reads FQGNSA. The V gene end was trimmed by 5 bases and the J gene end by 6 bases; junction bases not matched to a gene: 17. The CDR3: CASSPRAGGPSEFNEQFF. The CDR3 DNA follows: TGTGCCAGCAGCCCTCGTGCGGGGGGGCCTAGCGAATTCAATGAGCAGTTCTTC.

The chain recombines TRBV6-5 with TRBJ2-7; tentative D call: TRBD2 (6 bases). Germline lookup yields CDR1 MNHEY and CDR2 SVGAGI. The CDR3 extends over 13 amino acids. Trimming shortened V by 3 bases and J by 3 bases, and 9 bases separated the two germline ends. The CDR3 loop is CASSYASDYEQYF. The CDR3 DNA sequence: TGTGCCAGCAGTTATGCTAGCGACTACGAGCAGTACTTC.

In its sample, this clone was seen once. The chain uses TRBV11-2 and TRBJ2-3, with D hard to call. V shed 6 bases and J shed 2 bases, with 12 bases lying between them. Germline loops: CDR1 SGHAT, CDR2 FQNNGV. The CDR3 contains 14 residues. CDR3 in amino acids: CASSSAANTDTQYF. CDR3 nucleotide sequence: TGTGCCAGCAGTTCGGCGGCGAACACAGATACGCAGTATTTT.

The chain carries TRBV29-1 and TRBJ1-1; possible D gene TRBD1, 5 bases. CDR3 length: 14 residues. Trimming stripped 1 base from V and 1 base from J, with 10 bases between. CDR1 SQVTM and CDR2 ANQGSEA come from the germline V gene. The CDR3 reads CSVEGTFKNTEAFF. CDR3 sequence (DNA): TGCAGCGTTGAAGGGACATTCAAGAACACTGAAGCTTTCTTT.

CDR3 DNA sequence: TGCGCCAGCAGCTCCACAGGGGGATTCAATCAGCCCCAGCATTTT. Its protein is CASSSTGGFNQPQHF. The chain combines TRBV5-1 with TRBJ1-5; TRBD1 matches 8 bases. CDR1 and CDR2 (germline): SGHRS, YFSETQ. CDR3 length equals 15 residues. Germline trimming cut 3 bases from V and 3 bases from J; bases unmatched to any gene: 5.

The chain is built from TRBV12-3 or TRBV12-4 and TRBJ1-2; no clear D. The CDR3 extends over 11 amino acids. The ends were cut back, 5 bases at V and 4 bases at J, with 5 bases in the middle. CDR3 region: CASSPGYGYTF. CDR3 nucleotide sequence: TGTGCCAGCAGTCCCGGCTATGGCTACACCTTC.

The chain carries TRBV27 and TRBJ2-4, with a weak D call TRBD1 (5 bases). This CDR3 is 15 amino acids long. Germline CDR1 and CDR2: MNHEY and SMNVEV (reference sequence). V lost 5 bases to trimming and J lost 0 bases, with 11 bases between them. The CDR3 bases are TGTGCCAGCAGTCCGAAGACAGTAGCCAAAAACATTCAGTACTTC. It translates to CASSPKTVAKNIQYF.

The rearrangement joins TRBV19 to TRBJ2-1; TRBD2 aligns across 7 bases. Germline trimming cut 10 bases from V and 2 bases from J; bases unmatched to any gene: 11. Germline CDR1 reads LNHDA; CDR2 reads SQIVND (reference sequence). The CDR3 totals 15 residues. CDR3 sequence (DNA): TGTGCCACTGCGTCGGGGGAGGGCCCCTACAATGAGCAGTTCTTC. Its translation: CATASGEGPYNEQFF.

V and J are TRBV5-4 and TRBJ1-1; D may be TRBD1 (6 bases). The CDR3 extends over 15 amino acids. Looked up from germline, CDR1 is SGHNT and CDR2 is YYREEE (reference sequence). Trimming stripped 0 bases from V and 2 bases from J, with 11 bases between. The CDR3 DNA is TGTGCCAGCAGCTTGGCAGCGGGGGGCAACACTGAAGCTTTCTTT. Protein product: CASSLAAGGNTEAFF.

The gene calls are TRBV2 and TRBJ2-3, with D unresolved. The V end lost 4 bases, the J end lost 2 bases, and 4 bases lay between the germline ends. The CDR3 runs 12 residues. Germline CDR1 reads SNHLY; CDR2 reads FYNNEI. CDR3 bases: TGTGCCAGCAGTGTTAACACAGATACGCAGTATTTT. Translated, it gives CASSVNTDTQYF.

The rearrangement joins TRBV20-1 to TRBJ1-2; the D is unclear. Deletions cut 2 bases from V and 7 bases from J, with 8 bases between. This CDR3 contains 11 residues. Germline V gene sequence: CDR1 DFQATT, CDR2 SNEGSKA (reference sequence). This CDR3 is CSARFSSGYTF. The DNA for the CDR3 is TGCAGTGCTAGATTCAGTTCTGGCTACACCTTC.

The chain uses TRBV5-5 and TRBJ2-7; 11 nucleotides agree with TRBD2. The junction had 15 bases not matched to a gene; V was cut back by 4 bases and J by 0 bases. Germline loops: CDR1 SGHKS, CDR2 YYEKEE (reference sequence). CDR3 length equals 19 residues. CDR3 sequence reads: CASSLALAGEFYGSYEQYF. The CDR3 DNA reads TGTGCCAGCAGCCTTGCACTAGCGGGAGAGTTTTATGGCTCCTACGAGCAGTACTTC.